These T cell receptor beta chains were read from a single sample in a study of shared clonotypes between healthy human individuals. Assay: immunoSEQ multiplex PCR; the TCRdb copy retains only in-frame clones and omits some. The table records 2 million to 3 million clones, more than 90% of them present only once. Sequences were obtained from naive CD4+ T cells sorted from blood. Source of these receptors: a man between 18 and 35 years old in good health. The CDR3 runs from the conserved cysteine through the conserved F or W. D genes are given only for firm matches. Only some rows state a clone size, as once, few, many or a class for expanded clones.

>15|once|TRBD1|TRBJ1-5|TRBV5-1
TGCGCCAGCAGCTTGGGGGACAGCGGCAATCAGCCCCAGCATTTT
CASSLGDSGNQPQHF
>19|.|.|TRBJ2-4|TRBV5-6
TGTGCCAGCAGCCACAACCCCCTACGGGCTCTACTAGCCAAAAACATTCAGTACTTC
CASSHNPLRALLAKNIQYF
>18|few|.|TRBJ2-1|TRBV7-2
TGTGCCAGCAGCTTAGTTTGGTCGGGGACCCGCTCCTACAATGAGCAGTTCTTC
CASSLVWSGTRSYNEQFF
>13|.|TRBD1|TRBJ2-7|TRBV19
TGTGCCAGTAGGACAGGGGGCCGGGACGAGCAGTACTTC
CASRTGGRDEQYF
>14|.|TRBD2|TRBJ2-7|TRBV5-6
TGTGCCAGCAGACTAGCGGGGATCTCCTACGAGCAGTACTTC
CASRLAGISYEQYF
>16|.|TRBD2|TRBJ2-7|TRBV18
TGTGCCAGCTCGATTGCCCTACTAGCGGGGACCTACGAGCAGTACTTC
CASSIALLAGTYEQYF
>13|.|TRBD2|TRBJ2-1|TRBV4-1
TGCGCCAGCAGCCTAGCGGGATACAATGAGCAGTTCTTC
CASSLAGYNEQFF
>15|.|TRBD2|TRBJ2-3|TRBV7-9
TGTGCCAGCAGCTCCAGCGGGGGTGGGACAGATACGCAGTATTTT
CASSSSGGGTDTQYF
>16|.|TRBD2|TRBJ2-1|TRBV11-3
TGTGCCAGTAACGCGGCGGGACTAGCGGGTTACAATGAGCAGTTCTTC
CASNAAGLAGYNEQFF
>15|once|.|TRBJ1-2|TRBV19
TGTGCCAGTAGTATAGCCCAGCAATCTAACTATGGCTACACCTTC
CASSIAQQSNYGYTF
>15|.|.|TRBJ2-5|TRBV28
TGTGCCAGCAGTCCCGAGGGGGGGGGAAAAGAGACCCAGTACTTC
CASSPEGGGKETQYF
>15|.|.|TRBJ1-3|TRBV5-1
TGCGCCAGCAGCTTGGCTTCTACCTCTGGAAACACCATATATTTT
CASSLASTSGNTIYF
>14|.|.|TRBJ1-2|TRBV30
TGTGCCTGGAGTGCAGGGGCACATGGCTATGGCTACACCTTC
CAWSAGAHGYGYTF
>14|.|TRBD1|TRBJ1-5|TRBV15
TGTGCCACCATGGGAGGGGGCTCGGGTCAGCCCCAGCATTTT
CATMGGGSGQPQHF
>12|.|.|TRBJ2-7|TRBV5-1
TGCGCCAGCAGCTTGACAGGCCCCGAGCAGTACTTC
CASSLTGPEQYF
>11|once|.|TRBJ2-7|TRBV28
TGTGCCAGCAGCCCCCAGTTCGAGCAGTACTTC
CASSPQFEQYF
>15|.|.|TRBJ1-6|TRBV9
TGTGCCAGCAGCGTAGCCCAGGGGCCCGATTCACCCCTCCACTTT
CASSVAQGPDSPLHF
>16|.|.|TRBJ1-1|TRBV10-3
TGTGCCATCAGTACCGACCCAAGATCAGGAAACACTGAAGCTTTCTTT
CAISTDPRSGNTEAFF
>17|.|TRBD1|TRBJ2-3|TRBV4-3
TGCGCCAGCAGCCAGGGACACAGGGGGCGCAGGGCAGATACGCAGTATTTT
CASSQGHRGRRADTQYF
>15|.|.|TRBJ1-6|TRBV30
TGTGCGCTGGGGGTTTCGGGCTCCTATAATTCACCCCTCCACTTT
CALGVSGSYNSPLHF
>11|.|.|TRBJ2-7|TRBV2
TGTGCCAGCAGTAGGGCCTACGAGCAGTACTTC
CASSRAYEQYF
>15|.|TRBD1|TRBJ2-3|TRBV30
TGTGCCTGGAGTGGCGGACAGGGGAGCACAGATACGCAGTATTTT
CAWSGGQGSTDTQYF
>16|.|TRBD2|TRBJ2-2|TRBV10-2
TGCGCCAGCAAGATAGCGGGAGGCGGACGGACCGGGGAGCTGTTTTTT
CASKIAGGGRTGELFF
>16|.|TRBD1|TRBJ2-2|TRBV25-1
TGTGCCAGCAGTATGGACAGGGGTTGGGACACCGGGGAGCTGTTTTTT
CASSMDRGWDTGELFF
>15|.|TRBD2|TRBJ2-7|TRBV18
TGTGCCAGCTCATCTAGCGGGAGTTCTTCCTACGAGCAGTACTTC
CASSSSGSSSYEQYF
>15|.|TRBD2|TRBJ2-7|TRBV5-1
TGCGCCAGCAGCTTGGGGCCTAGCGGGACCTACGAGCAGTACTTC
CASSLGPSGTYEQYF
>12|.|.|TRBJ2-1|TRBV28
TGTGCCAGCAGCGTGGGGGTGATTGAGCAGTTCTTC
CASSVGVIEQFF
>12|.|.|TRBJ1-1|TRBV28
TGTGCAGTGTGGAACATGAACACTGAAGCTTTCTTT
CAVWNMNTEAFF
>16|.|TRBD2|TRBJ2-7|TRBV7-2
TGTGCCAGCAGCTTAGTGCGGCTAGCGGGCTCCTACGAGCAGTACTTC
CASSLVRLAGSYEQYF
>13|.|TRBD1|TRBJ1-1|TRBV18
TGTGCCAGCTCACAGGACAGGGACGGTGAAGCTTTCTTT
CASSQDRDGEAFF
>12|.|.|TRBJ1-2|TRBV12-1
TGTGCCAGCAGCTTTCACCTAGGAGGCTACACCTTC
CASSFHLGGYTF
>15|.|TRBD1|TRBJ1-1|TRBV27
TGTGCCAGCAGGGATTGGGACAGCCCGAACACTGAAGCTTTCTTT
CASRDWDSPNTEAFF
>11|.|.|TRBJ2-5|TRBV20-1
TGCAGTGCTGAAAAGGGAGAGACCCAGTACTTC
CSAEKGETQYF